These 25 T cell receptor beta chains were all obtained from the same sample, sequenced in a study of lung T cells in sarcoidosis with Löfgren's syndrome. TCRdb ran MiXCR on the reads and lists one entry per CDR3 protein. Of about 21,000 distinct CDR3 sequences listed, roughly 22% are singletons. The material sequenced was CD4+ T cells from PBMCs. These receptors were obtained from a human donor with sarcoidosis (Löfgren's syndrome or another form), or a control subject (not recorded which).

This clonotype is deemed medium-sized. V is TRBV6-1 and J is TRBJ1-3; D is unresolved. Germline CDR1 MNHNS, CDR2 SASEGT. The CDR3 totals 14 residues. Trimming removed 7 bases from V and 0 bases from J, with 10 bases in between. Here the CDR3 reads CASTALGSGNTIYF. The CDR3, as DNA: TGTGCCAGCACCGCTCTGGGCTCTGGAAACACCATATATTTT.

This clonotype has ten or more counts. V usage is TRBV7-6 and J usage is TRBJ2-3, with D unresolved. V dropped 2 bases and J dropped 0 bases, with 9 bases sitting between them. The germline gives CDR1 SGHVS, CDR2 FNYEAQ. The CDR3 sequence is 15 residues long. The DNA for the CDR3 is TGTGCCAGCAGCTTACGCGGAGACAGCACAGATACGCAGTATTTT. Encoded protein: CASSLRGDSTDTQYF. Filled out from reference TRBV7-6 and TRBJ2-3, the complete variable domain reads GAGVSQSPRYKVTKRGQDVALRCDPISGHVSLYWYRQALGQGPEFLTYFNYEAQQDKSGLPNDRFSAERPEGSISTLTIQRTEQRDSAMYRCASSLRGDSTDTQYFGPGTRLTVL.

This clonotype has ten or more counts. The chain's CDR3 is CASSQTGGILETQYF. Written as DNA, the CDR3 is TGCGCCAGCAGCCAAACGGGGGGAATCTTGGAGACCCAGTACTTC. The rearrangement uses TRBV4-3 and TRBJ2-5; 7 bases line up with TRBD2. The V gene end was trimmed by 2 bases and the J gene end by 5 bases; junction bases not matched to a gene: 8. This CDR3 comprises 15 residues. Germline CDR1 reads LGHNA; CDR2 reads YSLEER.

Turning to this clonotype: A much larger clone lies one base from this, so it may be a read error. The CDR3 does not close with the conserved phenylalanine or tryptophan, likely indicating a read error. J is TRBJ2-1 and V is TRBV20-1; D not certain. The germline V gene has CDR1 DFQATT and CDR2 SNEGSKA (reference sequence). CDR3 length equals 10 residues. V lost 5 bases and J lost 4, with 3 bases in between. CDR3 protein: CSAFYNEQFL. In nucleotides, the CDR3 is TGCAGTGCTTTTTACAATGAGCAGTTCCTC.

About this clonotype: A much larger clone differs by one base, so this may be a read error. The rearrangement uses TRBV5-1 and TRBJ2-7; D is unresolved. The CDR3 extends over 14 amino acids. Germline CDR1 reads SGHRS; CDR2 reads YFSETQ. Trimming left V 4 bases short and J 0 bases short, with 11 bases between. The CDR3 DNA reads as TGCGCCAGCAGCCATAGCAGGAGCTCCTACGAGCAGTACTTC. This gives the protein CASSHSRSSYEQYF.

As to this clonotype: A much larger clone is a single base away; this may be a read error. As the CDR3 is not closed by the conserved phenylalanine or tryptophan, this likely results from a read error. The J gene is TRBJ1-1, the V gene TRBV19; D perhaps matches TRBD1 (5 bases). Germline values: CDR1 LNHDA, CDR2 SQIVND (reference sequence). Between the trimmed V and J ends, which lost 7 bases and 5 bases, there was a span of 14 bases. The CDR3 consists of 13 residues. This CDR3 reads CASIGFRGTEAFL. The DNA of the CDR3 is TGTGCCAGTATAGGATTTAGGGGTACTGAAGCTTTCCTT.

This clonotype is labeled as medium-sized. This chain links TRBV6-2 or TRBV6-3 with TRBJ2-7; TRBD2 aligns across 11 bases. Germline-derived CDR1 and CDR2 are MNHEY and SVGEGT. V gave up 4 bases and J gave up 5 bases; unmatched junction bases: 1. This CDR3 has 13 residues. The CDR3 protein is CASSSLAGDEQYF. The DNA for the CDR3 is TGTGCCAGCAGTTCACTAGCGGGGGACGAGCAGTACTTC.

This clonotype was counted at least ten times. The chain uses TRBV20-1 and TRBJ1-1; 8 positions agree with TRBD1. Per germline, CDR1 DFQATT and CDR2 SNEGSKA (reference sequence). The CDR3 runs 14 residues. The trim removed 8 bases at V and 0 bases at J, leaving 8 bases unmatched. The CDR3 coding sequence is TGCAGTTCACAAACAGGGGGAGTGAACACTGAAGCTTTCTTT. The encoded protein is CSSQTGGVNTEAFF.

This clonotype rates as medium-sized. The rearrangement links TRBV6-1 to TRBJ1-5; no reliable D call. The CDR3 loop spans 15 amino acids. CDR1 and CDR2 from the germline V gene are MNHNS and SASEGT. V lost 5 bases, J lost 2 bases, and 13 bases lay in between. The CDR3 DNA sequence: TGTGCCAGCAGTCCTACCGGGAGCCGCAATCAGCCCCAGCATTTT. This sequence encodes CASSPTGSRNQPQHF.

This clonotype was detected only a few times. V is TRBV29-1 and J is TRBJ2-7; the D gene is possibly TRBD2 (5 bases). In germline, CDR1 is SQVTM, CDR2 ANQGSEA. The CDR3 extends over 14 amino acids. The V and J ends lost 4 bases and 0 bases respectively, with 13 bases between them. CDR3 DNA sequence: TGCAGCGTTGTAGGCGGGCCTATCTCCTACGAGCAGTACTTC. Translated: CSVVGGPISYEQYF.

This clonotype was recorded at least ten times. This chain uses TRBV10-3 with TRBJ2-7; a weak D match, TRBD1 (6 bases). Germline V gene lookup returns CDR1 ENHRY and CDR2 SYGVKD. The CDR3 totals 14 residues. V shed 5 bases and J shed 2 bases, with 13 bases lying between them. The CDR3 DNA reads TGTGCCATCAGTCGTCAGGGGCAGCCCTACGAGCAGTACTTC. This translates into CAISRQGQPYEQYF.

Judged by abundance, this clonotype is medium-sized. The rearrangement links TRBV6-1 to TRBJ2-7; tentative D call: TRBD1 (6 bases). The V and J ends lost 5 bases and 7 bases respectively, with 15 bases between them. CDR3 size: 13 residues. Per germline, CDR1 MNHNS and CDR2 SASEGT. The chain's CDR3 is CASSTHREGEQYF. CDR3 nucleotides: TGTGCCAGCAGTACCCACAGGGAAGGGGAGCAGTACTTC.

This clonotype was seen at least ten times. The chain carries TRBV12-3 or TRBV12-4 and TRBJ1-5; D perhaps matches TRBD1 (6 bases). This CDR3 has 13 amino acids. The V gene lost 2 bases and the J gene lost 5 bases, with 7 bases spanning the gap. As DNA, the CDR3 is TGTGCCAGCAGTTTAAGGGGGTATCAGCCCCAGCATTTT. This translates into CASSLRGYQPQHF.

This clonotype came up many times. The V gene is TRBV18, the J gene TRBJ1-1, with TRBD1 matching over 7 bases. J was trimmed by 4 bases and V by 0 bases; bases with no gene match: 8. Germline assignment: CDR1 KGHSH and CDR2 LQKENI. The CDR3 is 16 amino acids. CDR3 amino acids: CASSPPGGGYGTEAFF. DNA of the CDR3: TGTGCCAGCTCACCACCTGGAGGGGGCTACGGCACTGAAGCTTTCTTT. Drawing the rest from reference TRBV18 and TRBJ1-1, the complete variable domain is NAGVMQNPRHLVRRRGQEARLRCSPMKGHSHVYWYRQLPEEGLKFMVYLQKENIIDESGMPKERFSAEFPKEGPSILRIQQVVRGDSAAYFCASSPPGGGYGTEAFFGQGTRLTVV.

By share, this clonotype ranks as medium-sized. This rearrangement joins TRBV28 to TRBJ1-2; no definite D call. CDR1 and CDR2 from the germline V gene are MDHEN and SYDVKM. V dropped 4 bases and J dropped 4 bases, with 16 bases sitting between them. The CDR3 length is 15 residues. The CDR3 DNA is TGTGCCAGCAGTTCCCTCCCGTTTCGATCCTATGGCTACACCTTC. Translating it yields CASSSLPFRSYGYTF.

This clonotype came up a few times. This may be a read error, as it is one base from a much larger clone. The chain employs TRBV28 and TRBJ1-5, with 9 bases identical to TRBD1. The ends lost 1 base at V and 0 bases at J; junction bases unmatched: 4. This CDR3 is 17 amino acids long. In germline, CDR1 is MDHEN, CDR2 SYDVKM. CDR3 nucleotide sequence: TGTGCCAGCAGTTTATACTGGACAGGGGATAGCAATCAGCCCCAGCATTTT. It translates to CASSLYWTGDSNQPQHF.

Within the sample, this clonotype is medium-sized (0.01 to 0.1%). The genes are TRBV7-9 and TRBJ2-2; TRBD2 is a possible D gene (6 bases). The V gene lost 3 bases and the J gene lost 4 bases, with 15 bases spanning the gap. The CDR3 runs 16 residues. Germline CDR1 SEHNR, CDR2 FQNEAQ (reference sequence). CDR3 in amino acids: CASSLTRTMSTGELFF. For the CDR3, the DNA is TGTGCCAGCAGCTTGACACGGACTATGTCCACCGGGGAGCTGTTTTTT.

A few counts support this clonotype. This sequence joins TRBV29-1 and TRBJ2-1; 10 bases fit TRBD1. The germline V gene has CDR1 SQVTM and CDR2 ANQGSEA. CDR3 size: 17 residues. Trimming took 2 bases from V and 7 from J; bases not matched to a gene: 14. In DNA, the CDR3 is TGCAGCGTTGAATGGTTAGGGACAGGGGTTCGTGGGAATGAGCAGTTCTTC. This sequence encodes CSVEWLGTGVRGNEQFF.

On this clonotype itself: A read error may explain this, as a much larger clone is one base away. The rearrangement links TRBV19 to TRBJ2-7; D not resolved. Germline CDR1 is LNHDA and CDR2 is SQIVND (reference sequence). CDR3 length: 14 residues. The V gene lost 4 bases and the J gene lost 0 bases, with 10 bases spanning the gap. CDR3 in DNA: TGTGCCAGTAGTACGCAGGTTCGCTCCTACGAGCAGTACTTC. This sequence encodes CASSTQVRSYEQYF.

This clonotype was observed at least ten times. The genes are TRBV20-1 and TRBJ1-1; D call uncertain. Trimming took 6 bases from V and 1 from J, leaving 6 bases between them. The CDR3 extends over 11 amino acids. Germline values: CDR1 DFQATT, CDR2 SNEGSKA (reference sequence). The CDR3, as DNA: TGCAGTGCCGGGAGGAACACTGAAGCTTTCTTT. This encodes CSAGRNTEAFF.

Many counts were recorded for this clonotype. J is TRBJ2-2 and V is TRBV29-1; D not certain. CDR3 length: 13 amino acids. With 5 bases removed from V and 1 base from J, the gap between germline ends came to 8 bases. Germline loops: CDR1 SQVTM, CDR2 ANQGSEA. CDR3 in DNA: TGCAGCGTTTTAGCAGGGAACACCGGGGAGCTGTTTTTT. Protein product: CSVLAGNTGELFF.

This clonotype is medium-sized in the sample. The chain has TRBV6-1 and TRBJ2-1; 11 bases fit TRBD1. The CDR3 is 18 amino acids. Per the germline V gene, CDR1 is MNHNS and CDR2 is SASEGT. V lost 5 bases and J lost 7; bases outside the gene matches: 16. The CDR3 sequence is CASSFKRDRGNILNEQFF. CDR3 DNA sequence: TGTGCCAGCAGTTTTAAACGGGACAGGGGGAATATTTTGAATGAGCAGTTCTTC.

Of note for this clonotype: Relative to the germline gene, one junction end is altered; a read error may explain this. The chain combines TRBV5-1 with TRBJ2-5; 9 bases are shared with TRBD2. The CDR3 runs to 16 residues. The germline V gene has CDR1 SGHRS and CDR2 YFSETQ. The CDR3 loop reads CASSRLTSGIQEAQCF. CDR3 DNA sequence: TGCGCCAGCAGCCGCCTGACTAGCGGCATCCAAGAGGCCCAGTGCTTC.

This clonotype was counted ten times or more. The chain couples TRBV7-2 to TRBJ2-1; TRBD2 aligns across 9 bases. From germline, CDR1 is SGHTA and CDR2 FQGNSA. The J segment lost 4 bases and the V segment lost 1 base, leaving 5 bases of the junction unmatched. This CDR3 region has 16 residues. The CDR3 DNA is TGTGCCAGCAGCTTAGTTCGACTAGCGGTATACAATGAGCAGTTCTTC. It yields the protein CASSLVRLAVYNEQFF.

This clonotype has a count of ten or more. The CDR3: CASRTSGDNEQFF. As DNA, the CDR3 is TGTGCCAGCAGGACTAGCGGAGACAATGAGCAGTTCTTC. J is TRBJ2-1 and V is TRBV2; 9 bases agree with TRBD2. This CDR3 comprises 13 residues. Germline CDR1 SNHLY, CDR2 FYNNEI. V lost 6 bases, J lost 5 bases, and 2 bases stayed unmatched.